The 14 T cell receptor beta chains below were found in one sample sequenced in a study of T cell repertoires in cytomegalovirus infection. TCRdb reprocessed the reads via MiXCR and lists one record per CDR3 protein. The sample shows 150,000 to 200,000 distinct CDR3 sequences, less than 25% of them seen only once. Antigens for these TCRs are unknown. Sequencing was performed on CD8+ T cells from cultured PBMCs, taken from culture after CMV antigen stimulation. The receptors shown here come from a human donor in good health (CMV status not recorded). Some clones in this sample may be carry-over from other donors' samples.

At least ten counts were recorded for this clonotype. The chain is built from TRBV7-9 and TRBJ1-5; TRBD1 might be the D (5 bases). V lost 5 bases to trimming and J lost 2 bases, with 16 bases between them. Per the germline V gene, CDR1 is SEHNR and CDR2 is FQNEAQ (reference sequence). This CDR3 is 16 amino acids long. The CDR3 is CASSGGGGDGNQPQHF. CDR3 coding DNA: TGTGCCAGCAGCGGCGGGGGGGGTGATGGCAATCAGCCCCAGCATTTT.

The chain combines TRBV25-1 with TRBJ1-5; 8 bases line up with TRBD1. Germline CDR1 is MGHDK and CDR2 is SYGVNS. The CDR3 covers 14 residues. Trimming cost V 1 base and J 9 bases; bases outside gene matches: 5. In nucleotides, the CDR3 is TGTGCCAGCAGTGAATGGACAGGGAATAGGCCCCAGCATTTT. Residues: CASSEWTGNRPQHF. Full variable domain (missing parts from reference TRBV25-1 and TRBJ1-5): EADIYQTPRYLVIGTGKKITLECSQTMGHDKMYWYQQDPGMELHLIHYSYGVNSTEKGDLSSESTVSRIRTEHFPLTLESARPSHTSQYLCASSEWTGNRPQHFGDGTRLSIL.

In this sample, this clonotype turned up a few times. The chain couples TRBV28 to TRBJ1-2, with 7 bases identical to TRBD1. The germline V gene has CDR1 MDHEN and CDR2 SYDVKM. The CDR3 length is 12 residues. V was clipped by 4 bases and J by 8 bases; unmatched bases: 4. The DNA of the CDR3 is TGTGCCAGCAGTTGGACAGGTGGGGGCTACACCTTC. It translates to CASSWTGGGYTF.

V gene TRBV6-2 or TRBV6-3 combines with J gene TRBJ2-3; TRBD2 matches at 10 bases. With V trimmed by 2 bases and J by 4 bases, 3 bases remained unmatched. Germline CDR1 reads MNHEY; CDR2 reads SVGEGT. This CDR3 region has 15 residues. DNA of the CDR3: TGTGCCAGCAGTTACCAGCGGGGGGGACCAGATACGCAGTATTTT. Translating it yields CASSYQRGGPDTQYF.

The chain has TRBV6-5 and TRBJ2-1; 10 nucleotides align to TRBD2. Germline V gene sequence: CDR1 MNHEY, CDR2 SVGAGI. This CDR3 spans 17 amino acids. Trimming at V came to 5 bases and at J to 2 bases, leaving 9 bases not matched to a gene. The CDR3 sequence: CASSIGLLAGAYNEQFF. The DNA of the CDR3 is TGTGCCAGCAGTATCGGCCTCCTAGCGGGGGCCTACAATGAGCAGTTCTTC.

In this sample, this clonotype turned up many times. The rearrangement links TRBV28 to TRBJ2-1; D remains ambiguous. The ends were cut back, 7 bases at V and 0 bases at J, with 7 bases in the middle. There are 13 residues in the CDR3. Germline CDR1 is MDHEN and CDR2 is SYDVKM. The CDR3 reads CASKGSSYNEQFF. In DNA form, the CDR3 reads TGTGCCAGCAAGGGCAGCTCCTACAATGAGCAGTTCTTC.

This rearrangement joins TRBV11-2 to TRBJ2-7; D is possibly TRBD1 or TRBD2 (6 bases each). Germline CDR1 and CDR2: SGHAT and FQNNGV. Deletions cut 2 bases from V and 3 bases from J, with 14 bases between. The CDR3 loop spans 15 amino acids. The CDR3 loop is CASSLRGTANYEQYF. The CDR3 DNA sequence: TGTGCCAGCAGCTTAAGGGGGACTGCTAACTACGAGCAGTACTTC.

This clonotype was seen more than once but under ten times. CDR3 region: CASSLVPRLTNYGYTF. The DNA of the CDR3 is TGTGCCAGCAGTTTAGTCCCTCGACTTACTAACTATGGCTACACCTTC. This rearrangement joins TRBV12-3 or TRBV12-4 to TRBJ1-2; D remains unclear. With 1 base removed from V and 0 bases from J, the gap between germline ends came to 12 bases. This CDR3 is built from 16 residues.

This clonotype was detected only a few times. The V and J genes are TRBV7-2 and TRBJ1-6; TRBD1 matches 7 bases. The CDR3 has 15 residues. V was clipped by 2 bases and J by 5 bases; unmatched bases: 3. CDR1 and CDR2 from the germline V gene are SGHTA and FQGNSA. Written as DNA, the CDR3 is TGTGCCAGCAGCTTATATCAGGGGGATAATTCACCCCTCCACTTT. It is translated as CASSLYQGDNSPLHF.

The rearrangement links TRBV5-6 to TRBJ1-1; D is unresolved. V lost 2 bases and J 4 bases, leaving 12 bases between the germline ends. The CDR3 has 14 residues. Germline loops: CDR1 SGHDT, CDR2 YYEEEE. CDR3 sequence (DNA): TGTGCCAGCAGCTTCTGGGATTCGGGCACTGAAGCTTTCTTT. This encodes CASSFWDSGTEAFF.

This chain uses TRBV20-1 with TRBJ1-1; no clear D. Trimming took off 3 bases at V and 4 bases at J, with 12 bases between the two ends. The germline V gene encodes CDR1 DFQATT and CDR2 SNEGSKA (reference sequence). CDR3 length equals 13 residues. The CDR3 coding sequence is TGCAGTGCTAGTCCCCGGGAGGGCACTGAAGCTTTCTTT. Protein product: CSASPREGTEAFF.

This chain joins TRBV10-3 and TRBJ1-5, with D unclear. This CDR3 contains 16 residues. The ends were cut back, 0 bases at V and 3 bases at J, with 12 bases in the middle. Germline V gives CDR1 ENHRY, CDR2 SYGVKD. DNA for the CDR3: TGTGCCATCAGTGAGTCGAAAAGGGCCCTCAATCAGCCCCAGCATTTT. Protein sequence: CAISESKRALNQPQHF.

This clonotype was observed a few times. The gene calls are TRBV29-1 and TRBJ2-3; 11 nucleotides agree with TRBD2. Germline assignment: CDR1 SQVTM and CDR2 ANQGSEA. The CDR3 sequence is 19 residues long. J was trimmed by 0 bases and V by 6 bases; bases with no gene match: 17. CDR3 nucleotide sequence: TGCAGCGTGGCCCCTTCTCGACTAGCGGGGTCTCTCAGCACAGATACGCAGTATTTT. This gives the protein CSVAPSRLAGSLSTDTQYF.

The J gene is TRBJ2-7, the V gene TRBV7-2; unclear D gene. Trimming shortened V by 0 bases and J by 4 bases, and 13 bases separated the two germline ends. CDR1 is SGHTA and CDR2 is FQGNSA in the germline V gene. The CDR3 has 15 residues. The CDR3 coding sequence is TGTGCCAGCAGCTTAGCGGATGATCCAAGTTACGAGCAGTACTTC. Translation: CASSLADDPSYEQYF.